This T cell receptor beta chain comes out of a study of T cell repertoires in cytomegalovirus infection. In the study overall: In public TCR beta signatures, there were indications of both CMV infection and matching HLA type. Study-level points and caveats: Within the response measured ex vivo, HLA-C-restricted CMV-specific TCR beta clonotypes were dominant.

The CDR3 extends over 13 amino acids. V dropped 8 bases and J dropped 3; count of bases not matched to a gene: 1. TCRdb re-derived calls from the reads in MiXCR, one entry per CDR3 protein. The sample has around 300,000 distinct CDR3 sequences, over 20% seen once. For this clonotype: Its antigen is unidentified.

The clonotype originates from a human donor in good health (CMV status not recorded). Some clones in this sample may be carry-over from other donors' samples. Sequenced sample: PBMCs. The rearrangement links TRBV12-3 or TRBV12-4 to TRBJ2-1, with TRBD2 identical over 10 bases. DNA of the CDR3: TGTGCCAGCTGGACTAGCGGCTACAATGAGCAGTTCTTC. It yields the protein CASWTSGYNEQFF.